These 22 T cell receptor beta chains were all obtained from the same sample, sequenced in a study of beta chain features in type 1 diabetes. Since all of the isolated RNA was reverse transcribed, expressed TCRB transcripts were what got sequenced. The data were produced by immunoSEQ multiplex PCR, yet TCRdb's version contains in-frame clones alone and is incomplete. The sample yields hundreds of thousands of clones, around 30% seen once. The source material was naive CD4+ T cells from blood. The receptors were gathered from a man aged 18-30 years in good health.

This clone was counted a few times. This chain links TRBV30 with TRBJ1-5; D is ambiguous. Trimming removed 2 bases from V and 6 bases from J, with 14 bases in between. The CDR3 is made up of 14 amino acids. Germline V gene data show CDR1 as GTSNPN and CDR2 as SVGIG (reference sequence). The CDR3 spells CAWSPNRVGQPQHF. For the CDR3, the DNA is TGTGCCTGGAGTCCTAACCGGGTCGGTCAGCCCCAGCATTTT.

The chain uses TRBV2 and TRBJ2-1; 9 positions match TRBD2. This CDR3 is 14 amino acids long. CDR1 and CDR2 from the germline V gene are SNHLY and FYNNEI. The ends lost 6 bases at V and 6 bases at J; junction bases unmatched: 6. Here the CDR3 reads CASRQLAGGNEQFF. DNA of the CDR3: TGTGCCAGCAGGCAACTAGCGGGCGGCAATGAGCAGTTCTTC. Full variable domain (remainder filled in from reference TRBV2 and TRBJ2-1): EPEVTQTPSHQVTQMGQEVILRCVPISNHLYFYWYRQILGQKVEFLVSFYNNEISEKSEIFDDQFSVERPDGSNFTLKIRSTKLEDSAMYFCASRQLAGGNEQFFGPGTRLTVL.

The V and J genes are TRBV20-1 and TRBJ2-7; D remains ambiguous. CDR1 and CDR2 from the germline V gene are DFQATT and SNEGSKA (reference sequence). The CDR3 runs 11 residues. The V gene lost 0 bases and the J gene lost 2 bases, with 2 bases spanning the gap. The CDR3: CSARDTYEQYF. CDR3 coding DNA: TGCAGTGCTAGAGATACCTACGAGCAGTACTTC.

This clone has a handful of counts. The chain employs TRBV5-1 and TRBJ2-1; 10 bases fit TRBD2. Germline V gene data show CDR1 as SGHRS and CDR2 as YFSETQ. This CDR3 spans 16 amino acids. Unmatched junction bases numbered 4, after V lost 1 base and J lost 3 bases. The CDR3 region has the DNA TGCGCCAGCAGCTTGTTAGCGGGAGGACACTACAATGAGCAGTTCTTC. Protein sequence: CASSLLAGGHYNEQFF.

This clone was seen a handful of times. This chain connects TRBV7-2 to TRBJ2-3; 8 nucleotides line up with TRBD1. Germline V lookup: CDR1 SGHTA, CDR2 FQGNSA. The V gene end was trimmed by 5 bases and the J gene end by 4 bases; junction bases not matched to a gene: 2. The CDR3 sequence is 13 residues long. CDR3: CASSLQGADTQYF. The DNA for the CDR3 is TGTGCCAGCAGCCTACAGGGGGCAGATACGCAGTATTTT.

V gene TRBV7-6 combines with J gene TRBJ2-7; 7 bases map to TRBD1. The CDR3 length is 13 residues. V lost 4 bases and J lost 3; bases outside the gene matches: 3. From germline, CDR1 is SGHVS and CDR2 FNYEAQ. CDR3 DNA: TGTGCCAGCAGCTCCGGGACAGACTACGAGCAGTACTTC. Amino acid sequence: CASSSGTDYEQYF.

This CDR3 is CASSPTLATYEQYF. The CDR3, as DNA: TGTGCCAGCAGCCCGACTCTAGCAACCTACGAGCAGTACTTC. V is TRBV9 and J is TRBJ2-7; maybe TRBD2 (5 bases). The V gene lost 4 bases and the J gene lost 2 bases, with 13 bases spanning the gap. Germline V gives CDR1 SGDLS, CDR2 YYNGEE. This CDR3 spans 14 amino acids.

For this clone: Other nucleotide sequences from this sample produce the same CDR3. The CDR3 sequence is CASSVEGDTDTQYF. CDR3 sequence (DNA): TGTGCCAGCAGCGTAGAGGGTGACACAGATACGCAGTATTTT. The rearrangement joins TRBV9 to TRBJ2-3; D is unclear. The CDR3 consists of 14 residues. Trimming removed 0 bases at V and 2 bases at J, with 7 bases between. Germline CDR1 reads SGDLS; CDR2 reads YYNGEE.

Only a few counts were recorded for this clone. The chain carries TRBV30 and TRBJ2-6; D ambiguous. V lost 3 bases, J lost 2 bases, and 8 bases lay in between. CDR3 length equals 14 residues. Germline V gives CDR1 GTSNPN, CDR2 SVGIG (reference sequence). CDR3 loop: CAWRRSPGANVLTF. CDR3 sequence (DNA): TGTGCCTGGAGGCGATCCCCTGGGGCCAACGTCCTGACTTTC.

The V call is TRBV18, the J call TRBJ2-5; TRBD1 aligns across 8 bases. The CDR3 spans 14 residues. The germline V gene has CDR1 KGHSH and CDR2 LQKENI. Trimming cost V 2 bases and J 6 bases; bases outside gene matches: 5. DNA for the CDR3: TGTGCCAGCTCACCAAAGGACAGGGAAAAGACCCAGTACTTC. It translates to CASSPKDREKTQYF.

In this sample, this clone turned up a few times. The V call is TRBV30, the J call TRBJ1-2; 9 bases line up with TRBD1. V lost 1 base to trimming and J lost 1 base; unmatched junction nucleotides: 7. In germline, CDR1 is GTSNPN, CDR2 SVGIG (reference sequence). The CDR3 is 16 amino acids. DNA for the CDR3: TGTGCCTGGAGTGCCACGGACAGGGGAAATAACTATGGCTACACCTTC. Translating it yields CAWSATDRGNNYGYTF.

The chain couples TRBV10-3 to TRBJ2-3, with 9 nucleotides matching TRBD2. After removal of 6 bases from V and 3 bases from J, the junction contained 7 bases not matched to a gene. The length of the CDR3 is 15 residues. Germline loops: CDR1 ENHRY, CDR2 SYGVKD. The CDR3 nucleotides are TGTGCCATCAGCCGCGGACTAGCGATTACAGATACGCAGTATTTT. This encodes CAISRGLAITDTQYF.

This clone showed up just a few times. This chain joins TRBV7-9 and TRBJ2-7; D uncertain. This CDR3 is built from 12 residues. Germline CDR1 SEHNR, CDR2 FQNEAQ (reference sequence). The germline V and J ends were trimmed by 3 bases and 8 bases, with 11 bases remaining between them. The CDR3 DNA follows: TGTGCCAGCAGCTTTGTCGGCGCGCAGCAGTACTTC. Its protein product is CASSFVGAQQYF.

This clone has a single count. The gene calls are TRBV5-4 and TRBJ2-3, with D tentatively TRBD1 (5 bases). The CDR3 is 15 residues long. Germline V gene sequence: CDR1 SGHNT, CDR2 YYREEE (reference sequence). The V end was cut by 2 bases, the J end by 1 base, with 11 bases between. CDR3 sequence reads: CASSFFLRGTDTQYF. CDR3 bases: TGTGCCAGCAGCTTTTTCCTCAGGGGCACAGATACGCAGTATTTT.

This sequence joins TRBV4-3 and TRBJ2-5; 9 nucleotides agree with TRBD2. CDR1 and CDR2 from the germline V gene are LGHNA and YSLEER. This CDR3 contains 15 residues. The V gene end was trimmed by 5 bases and the J gene end by 5 bases; junction bases not matched to a gene: 9. CDR3 in DNA: TGCGCCAGCAGCGATAGCGGGAGAGGAGATGAGACCCAGTACTTC. The encoded protein is CASSDSGRGDETQYF.

This clone was recorded a few times. The rearrangement uses TRBV29-1 and TRBJ2-6; D gene unclear. Trimming pared 7 bases from V and 0 bases from J, leaving 10 bases between. The CDR3 totals 14 residues. The germline V gene encodes CDR1 SQVTM and CDR2 ANQGSEA. CDR3 sequence reads: CSALDTSGANVLTF. The CDR3 DNA is TGCAGCGCTCTAGACACCTCTGGGGCCAACGTCCTGACTTTC.

The chain carries TRBV30 and TRBJ2-7, with 7 bases that match TRBD2. The CDR3 consists of 14 residues. V was clipped by 0 bases and J by 4 bases; unmatched bases: 6. Per germline, CDR1 GTSNPN and CDR2 SVGIG (reference sequence). The CDR3 loop reads CAWSVYAREYEQYF. The CDR3 region has the DNA TGTGCCTGGAGTGTATATGCGCGGGAGTACGAGCAGTACTTC.

The J gene is TRBJ2-7, the V gene TRBV7-8; D perhaps matches TRBD2 (6 bases). Germline CDR1 is SGHVS and CDR2 is FQNEAQ. V lost 6 bases to trimming and J lost 4 bases, with 16 bases between them. This CDR3 comprises 14 residues. The CDR3 here is CASSYATSPYEQYF. The CDR3 nucleotides read TGTGCCAGCAGTTATGCTACTAGCCCTTACGAGCAGTACTTC. Full variable domain (rest looked up from reference TRBV7-8 and TRBJ2-7): GAGVSQSPRYKVAKRGQDVALRCDPISGHVSLFWYQQALGQGPEFLTYFQNEAQLDKSGLPSDRFFAERPEGSVSTLKIQRTQQEDSAVYLCASSYATSPYEQYFGPGTRLTVT.

This clone was picked up a small number of times. Additional DNA sequences in this sample encode the identical CDR3. The rearrangement joins TRBV30 to TRBJ1-5; D gene unclear. CDR1 is GTSNPN and CDR2 is SVGIG in the germline V gene (reference sequence). V was pared by 0 bases and J by 2 bases, with 2 bases between. This CDR3 has 12 amino acids. The DNA of the CDR3 is TGTGCCTGGAGTGTCGGCAATCAGCCCCAGCATTTT. It is translated as CAWSVGNQPQHF.

The CDR3 is CAWGGPGGYTGELFF. The CDR3 DNA reads as TGTGCCTGGGGAGGCCCGGGGGGTTACACCGGGGAGCTGTTTTTT. The V call is TRBV30, the J call TRBJ2-2; TRBD2 matches at 7 bases. The length of the CDR3 is 15 residues. Germline V gene sequence: CDR1 GTSNPN, CDR2 SVGIG (reference sequence). With V trimmed by 5 bases and J by 3 bases, 9 bases remained unmatched.

This clone came up a few times. The chain couples TRBV6-1 to TRBJ2-3; 8 bases align to TRBD2. This CDR3 spans 14 amino acids. V was clipped by 7 bases and J by 4 bases; unmatched bases: 7. Germline CDR1 and CDR2: MNHNS and SASEGT. This CDR3 is CASKEQRESDTQYF. The CDR3 bases are TGTGCCAGCAAGGAACAGCGGGAGTCAGATACGCAGTATTTT.

The genes are TRBV11-2 and TRBJ2-7; 7 positions agree with TRBD1. Germline lookup yields CDR1 SGHAT and CDR2 FQNNGV. The CDR3 loop spans 14 amino acids. J lost 0 bases, V lost 5 bases, and 4 bases had no gene match. The CDR3 DNA is TGTGCCAGCAGCCCGGACAGGTTCTCCTACGAGCAGTACTTC. Its protein is CASSPDRFSYEQYF.